Below, 23 T cell receptor beta chains from the same sample are listed, as sequenced in a study of blood T cell repertoires in COVID-19. Measured with immunoSEQ multiplex PCR; TCRdb has only the in-frame clones, and not every one. The sample lists around 200,000 clones, roughly 85% occurring once. Specimen: PBMCs or T cells enriched from blood (not recorded which). The receptors come from a woman aged 40 to 55 with acute COVID-19.

This chain links TRBV2 with TRBJ1-5; D is uncertain. CDR1 is SNHLY, CDR2 FYNNEI, per germline. The CDR3 runs 16 residues. The V end was cut by 8 bases, the J end by 0 bases, with 17 bases between. The CDR3 sequence: CASSRRLGYSNQPQHF. CDR3 sequence (DNA): TGTGCCAGCTCCCGGAGGTTGGGGTATAGCAATCAGCCCCAGCATTTT.

The chain uses TRBV18 and TRBJ1-1; D perhaps matches TRBD1 (5 bases). CDR3 length: 14 residues. From germline, CDR1 is KGHSH and CDR2 LQKENI. V shed 5 bases and J shed 2 bases, with 12 bases lying between them. CDR3 residues: CASSETALNTEAFF. In DNA, the CDR3 is TGTGCCAGCTCAGAGACAGCGTTAAACACTGAAGCTTTCTTT.

The chain employs TRBV6-5 and TRBJ2-2; D gene ambiguous. The CDR3 is made up of 15 amino acids. The V end was cut by 6 bases, the J end by 4 bases, with 15 bases between. Germline CDR1 MNHEY, CDR2 SVGAGI. This CDR3 reads CASRTGGTVTGELFF. CDR3 DNA sequence: TGTGCCAGCAGGACGGGTGGAACCGTCACCGGGGAGCTGTTTTTT.

This chain uses TRBV9 with TRBJ1-2; 10 bases match TRBD1. The CDR3 contains 15 residues. Per germline, CDR1 SGDLS and CDR2 YYNGEE. V shed 4 bases, J shed 4 bases, and the junction held 7 bases outside the gene matches. The CDR3 loop is CASSLGRDRGYGYTF. CDR3 nucleotides: TGTGCCAGCAGCCTCGGCCGGGACAGGGGCTATGGCTACACCTTC.

The genes are TRBV15 and TRBJ2-2; 9 bases agree with TRBD1. The CDR3 runs to 16 residues. Germline lookup yields CDR1 LNHNV and CDR2 YYDKDF (reference sequence). Trimming removed 3 bases from V and 1 base from J; junction bases left unmatched: 3. The CDR3 loop is CATSRWDRVNTGELFF. The CDR3 DNA sequence: TGTGCCACCAGCAGGTGGGACAGGGTGAACACCGGGGAGCTGTTTTTT.

The chain links TRBV24-1 to TRBJ2-1; 10 positions match TRBD1. V lost 4 bases and J lost 9; bases outside the gene matches: 11. CDR1 KGHDR and CDR2 SFDVKD come from the germline V gene. This CDR3 is 16 amino acids long. The CDR3 DNA reads TGTGCCACCAGTGACCTTGGGACAGGGGATCTAGGTGAGCAGTTCTTC. Its translation is CATSDLGTGDLGEQFF.

The V call is TRBV7-2, the J call TRBJ1-1, with 10 positions matching TRBD1. The V gene end was trimmed by 4 bases and the J gene end by 4 bases; junction bases not matched to a gene: 6. Per germline, CDR1 SGHTA and CDR2 FQGNSA. This CDR3 is built from 15 residues. The CDR3 here is CASSYRQGASTEAFF. The CDR3 DNA reads TGTGCCAGCAGCTACCGACAGGGGGCGTCCACTGAAGCTTTCTTT.

In regard to this clone: Its ends do not fully match the called genes, so a read error is possible. The gene calls are TRBV27 and TRBJ2-1; D might be TRBD1 (6 bases). Germline-derived CDR1 and CDR2 are MNHEY and SMNVEV (reference sequence). The CDR3 loop spans 14 amino acids. CDR3 sequence (DNA): TGTGCCAGCACCTCCCCAGGGGTCTACAATGGGCAGTTCTTC. Amino acids: CASTSPGVYNGQFF.

The chain uses TRBV29-1 and TRBJ2-1; the D gene is possibly TRBD2 (6 bases). Per germline, CDR1 SQVTM and CDR2 ANQGSEA. There are 13 residues in the CDR3. Trimming shortened V by 3 bases and J by 4 bases, and 10 bases separated the two germline ends. CDR3 protein: CSVEGAGYNEQFF. CDR3 nucleotide sequence: TGCAGCGTTGAGGGCGCGGGGTACAATGAGCAGTTCTTC.

This chain links TRBV5-4 with TRBJ1-1, with D tentatively TRBD1 (6 bases). Trimming left V 4 bases short and J 2 bases short, with 12 bases between. Germline CDR1 reads SGHNT; CDR2 reads YYREEE (reference sequence). This CDR3 comprises 14 residues. Written as DNA, the CDR3 is TGTGCCAGCAGCCCCGGGACATCAAACACTGAAGCTTTCTTT. It is translated as CASSPGTSNTEAFF. The full variable domain, with the rest looked up from reference TRBV5-4 and TRBJ1-1, is ETGVTQSPTHLIKTRGQQVTLRCSSQSGHNTVSWYQQALGQGPQFIFQYYREEENGRGNFPPRFSGLQFPNYSSELNVNALELDDSALYLCASSPGTSNTEAFFGQGTRLTVV.

This clone was counted between two and nine times. Here the CDR3 reads CASSPGQGGNTEAFF. The CDR3 DNA sequence: TGTGCCAGCTCACCAGGACAGGGCGGGAACACTGAAGCTTTCTTT. The chain uses TRBV18 and TRBJ1-1; 8 positions match TRBD1. Unmatched junction bases numbered 3, after V lost 2 bases and J lost 1 base. Germline V lookup: CDR1 KGHSH, CDR2 LQKENI. The CDR3 is made up of 15 amino acids. Variable domain in full (rest from reference TRBV18 and TRBJ1-1): NAGVMQNPRHLVRRRGQEARLRCSPMKGHSHVYWYRQLPEEGLKFMVYLQKENIIDESGMPKERFSAEFPKEGPSILRIQQVVRGDSAAYFCASSPGQGGNTEAFFGQGTRLTVV.

The chain carries TRBV11-2 and TRBJ1-1; D is undetermined. Trimming cost V 1 base and J 3 bases, with 6 bases left between them. CDR1 and CDR2 (germline): SGHAT, FQNNGV. CDR3 length: 13 amino acids. CDR3 in amino acids: CASSLGQYTEAFF. The CDR3 DNA reads as TGTGCCAGCAGCTTAGGGCAGTACACTGAAGCTTTCTTT.

The chain employs TRBV9 and TRBJ2-1, with 7 bases fitting TRBD2. The length of the CDR3 is 17 residues. From germline, CDR1 is SGDLS and CDR2 YYNGEE. With 3 bases clipped from V and 0 bases from J, the junction kept 9 bases outside the gene matches. In DNA form, the CDR3 reads TGTGCCAGCAGCGCAAGCGGGGCCCCAAGCTCCTACAATGAGCAGTTCTTC. Translation: CASSASGAPSSYNEQFF.

The V gene is TRBV5-1, the J gene TRBJ1-4; D remains ambiguous. The CDR3 runs to 16 residues. Germline-derived CDR1 and CDR2 are SGHRS and YFSETQ. V was pared by 1 base and J by 3 bases, with 13 bases between. CDR3 nucleotide sequence: TGCGCCAGCAGCTTGTCTATAGCAGTGCCTAATGAAAAACTGTTTTTT. Protein sequence: CASSLSIAVPNEKLFF. Full variable domain (missing parts from reference TRBV5-1 and TRBJ1-4): KAGVTQTPRYLIKTRGQQVTLSCSPISGHRSVSWYQQTPGQGLQFLFEYFSETQRNKGNFPGRFSGRQFSNSRSEMNVSTLELGDSALYLCASSLSIAVPNEKLFFGSGTQLSVL.

The CDR3 loop is CASSGRAESGNTIYF. As DNA, the CDR3 is TGTGCCAGCAGTGGGCGGGCGGAATCTGGAAACACCATATATTTT. V and J are TRBV13 and TRBJ1-3; D uncertain. In germline, CDR1 is PRHDT, CDR2 FYEKMQ (reference sequence). The CDR3 runs 15 residues. Between the trimmed V and J ends, which lost 6 bases and 1 base, there was a span of 13 bases.

The CDR3 coding sequence is TGTGCCAGCAGCCCCGGGACAGGGGGCGCGTGGGAGCAGTTCTTC. Translating it yields CASSPGTGGAWEQFF. V gene TRBV6-5 combines with J gene TRBJ2-1; 12 nucleotides line up with TRBD1. CDR1 and CDR2 (germline): MNHEY, SVGAGI. The CDR3 length is 15 residues. V shed 6 bases and J 10 bases; nucleotides not matched to a gene: 10.

The chain recombines TRBV4-1 with TRBJ2-2, with a tentative D call TRBD2 (5 bases). Trimming pared 4 bases from V and 7 bases from J, leaving 10 bases between. The CDR3 is made up of 13 amino acids. Germline CDR1 and CDR2: MGHRA and YSYEKL. CDR3 in DNA: TGCGCCAGCAGCCCCTCGGGGATCGGGGAGCTGTTTTTT. Translated: CASSPSGIGELFF.

This chain connects TRBV5-1 to TRBJ1-1, with D unresolved. Germline V gene sequence: CDR1 SGHRS, CDR2 YFSETQ. The length of the CDR3 is 14 residues. Trimming shortened V by 0 bases and J by 4 bases, and 10 bases separated the two germline ends. CDR3 region: CASSLAGSRTEAFF. In nucleotides, the CDR3 is TGCGCCAGCAGCTTGGCAGGATCTCGCACTGAAGCTTTCTTT.

V usage is TRBV4-3 and J usage is TRBJ2-3; tentative D call: TRBD2 (5 bases). The CDR3 sequence is 14 residues long. Germline V gene lookup returns CDR1 LGHNA and CDR2 YSLEER. The V gene lost 0 bases and the J gene lost 8 bases, with 12 bases spanning the gap. CDR3 amino acids: CASSQDRGRGTQYF. CDR3 nucleotides: TGCGCCAGCAGCCAAGATCGGGGTCGTGGTACGCAGTATTTT.

The rearrangement links TRBV28 to TRBJ2-1, with D maybe TRBD2 (6 bases). Germline-derived CDR1 and CDR2 are MDHEN and SYDVKM. CDR3 length: 15 amino acids. V dropped 3 bases and J dropped 8 bases, with 17 bases sitting between them. The CDR3: CASSFSGRSDYEQFF. In DNA form, the CDR3 reads TGTGCCAGCAGTTTTTCGGGGAGGTCAGATTATGAGCAGTTCTTC.

The chain links TRBV27 to TRBJ2-5; D possibly corresponds to TRBD1 (6 bases). Trimming left V 4 bases short and J 1 base short, with 13 bases between. The length of the CDR3 is 15 residues. Germline V lookup: CDR1 MNHEY, CDR2 SMNVEV (reference sequence). CDR3 amino acids: CASSSGQLIQETQYF. Written as DNA, the CDR3 is TGTGCCAGCAGTTCCGGACAGCTGATCCAAGAGACCCAGTACTTC.

The CDR3 sequence is CASSNNYRGTEAFF. The CDR3 DNA is TGTGCCAGCAGTAACAACTACAGGGGCACTGAAGCTTTCTTT. This chain connects TRBV28 to TRBJ1-1; 7 bases are shared with TRBD1. With V trimmed by 5 bases and J by 4 bases, 7 bases remained unmatched. Germline CDR1 MDHEN, CDR2 SYDVKM. This CDR3 has 14 amino acids.

The chain links TRBV19 to TRBJ1-6; D possibly corresponds to TRBD1 (6 bases). With 5 bases removed from V and 13 bases from J, the gap between germline ends came to 18 bases. CDR3 length: 14 residues. In germline, CDR1 is LNHDA, CDR2 SQIVND (reference sequence). Here the CDR3 reads CASSARLHRDPLHF. Written as DNA, the CDR3 is TGTGCCAGTAGTGCACGACTTCACAGGGATCCCCTCCACTTT.